What follows describes a single T cell receptor beta chain. The target antigen is unknown. These data are taken from a study of cytomegalovirus exposure and HLA in healthy donors. Regarding the study as a whole: The study put roughly 160 TCR beta chains on its list as cytomegalovirus-associated. An analysis was carried out later, and it reportedly showed fewer N-insertions in an Asian-associated ancestry cluster than the 666-donor mean.

The study ran its PCR with 60 Vbeta and 13 Jbeta primers. Assay used: immunoSEQ multiplex PCR; TCRdb lists only in-frame clones, some missing. The table includes some 150,000 clones, approximately 75% detected once. The CDR3 extends over 13 amino acids. Trimming removed 3 bases at V and 6 bases at J, with 9 bases between. Germline values: CDR1 SNHLY, CDR2 FYNNEI. This receptor was identified in a young man in good health and CMV-seropositive. Sequenced input: PBMCs. The V gene is TRBV2, the J gene TRBJ1-5; D remains ambiguous. The CDR3 region is CASSERETQPQHF. Here the CDR3 DNA reads TGTGCCAGCAGTGAGAGGGAAACTCAGCCCCAGCATTTT.